This T cell receptor (beta chain) was recovered during a study of blood T cell repertoires in COVID-19. The CDR3 extends over 16 amino acids. Looked up from germline, CDR1 is MGHRA and CDR2 is YSYEKL. Trimming cost V 1 base and J 4 bases, with 17 bases left between them. In the authors' methods: Amplification from reference gene primers served as the basis for estimated nucleated cell counts. Data came from immunoSEQ multiplex PCR; TCRdb stores just in-frame clones and leaves some out. D and trimming come from the DNA, and the V and J calls and clone size come from that table. In the table there are around 140,000 clones, about four fifths of which are singletons.

The clonotype comes from a man between 65 and 80 years old who had recovered from COVID-19. The sample consisted of peripheral blood. The rearrangement uses TRBV4-1 and TRBJ2-7; weak D call: TRBD1 (6 bases). The CDR3 spells CASSQARGGRKYEQYF. The CDR3 DNA is TGCGCCAGCAGCCAAGCACGAGGGGGACGCAAATACGAGCAGTACTTC.